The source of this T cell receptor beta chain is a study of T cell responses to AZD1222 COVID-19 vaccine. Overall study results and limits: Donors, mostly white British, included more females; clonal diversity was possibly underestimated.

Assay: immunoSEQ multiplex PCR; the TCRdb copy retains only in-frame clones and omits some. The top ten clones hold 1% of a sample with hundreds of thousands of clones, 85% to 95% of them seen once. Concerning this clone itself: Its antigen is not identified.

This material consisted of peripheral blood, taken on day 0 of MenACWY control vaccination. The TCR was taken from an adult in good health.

The CDR3 here is CASSFALGVTAFF. CDR3 DNA sequence: TGTGCCAGCAGTTTCGCTTTAGGGGTCACAGCTTTCTTT. The J gene is TRBJ1-1, the V gene TRBV12-3 or TRBV12-4, with TRBD1 as a possible D gene (5 bases). The length of the CDR3 is 13 residues. The ends were cut back, 3 bases at V and 10 bases at J, with 15 bases in the middle.